The text below deals with one TCR beta chain. The antigen is undetermined. CDR1 is MGHRA, CDR2 YSYEKL, per germline. V was clipped by 4 bases and J by 7 bases, with 17 bases between them. The CDR3 consists of 14 residues. The table came from immunoSEQ multiplex PCR; TCRdb's copy has only in-frame clones and leaves some out. The table includes 120,000 to 150,000 clones, around 90% detected once. This sample is part of a study of T cell responses to AZD1222 COVID-19 vaccine. Whole-study results and caveats: The study found Spike-specific TCR breadth and depth rose after two AZD1222 doses. White British people made up most donors, females outnumbered males, and clonal diversity was possibly underestimated.

This TCR derives from an adult who received the AZD1222 COVID-19 vaccine. The sequenced sample was peripheral blood, obtained 28 days after the second AZD1222 dose. The chain is built from TRBV4-1 and TRBJ2-7; possible D gene TRBD2, 5 bases. The chain's CDR3 is CASSPKKTSGEQYF. The CDR3 coding sequence is TGCGCCAGCAGCCCGAAAAAAACATCGGGAGAGCAGTACTTC.